These 21 T cell receptor beta chains came from one sample sequenced in a study of siplizumab effects on memory and regulatory T cells. Clones were sequenced by immunoSEQ multiplex PCR, and TCRdb holds only the in-frame ones, with some missing. The sample has some 97,000 clones; just over 90% are singletons. The sequenced sample consisted of Tregs sorted from blood. These receptor sequences come from a human donor in good health.

V usage is TRBV7-3 and J usage is TRBJ2-6; no clear D gene. Germline CDR1 is SGHTA and CDR2 is FQGTGA. The V gene lost 2 bases and the J gene lost 0 bases, with 5 bases spanning the gap. This CDR3 comprises 15 residues. The CDR3 loop reads CASSLSSSGANVLTF. The CDR3 nucleotides read TGTGCCAGCAGCTTATCTAGCTCTGGGGCCAACGTCCTGACTTTC.

This clone was counted between two and nine times. This chain joins TRBV7-9 and TRBJ1-2, with a weak D call TRBD1 (5 bases). V was cut by 5 bases and J by 0 bases, with 16 bases left in between. Germline V gene data show CDR1 as SEHNR and CDR2 as FQNEAQ (reference sequence). The CDR3 runs 16 residues. CDR3 sequence: CASSRGLPGANYGYTF. CDR3 DNA: TGTGCCAGCAGCCGGGGACTCCCCGGGGCTAACTATGGCTACACCTTC.

The chain recombines TRBV28 with TRBJ1-4; 10 bases are a match to TRBD1. CDR3 length: 17 amino acids. Germline values: CDR1 MDHEN, CDR2 SYDVKM. After removal of 4 bases from V and 7 bases from J, the junction contained 12 bases not matched to a gene. Written as DNA, the CDR3 is TGTGCCAGCAGTTCGACAGGGGGCTGGTATTTAGGTGAAAAACTGTTTTTT. This gives the protein CASSSTGGWYLGEKLFF.

V is TRBV27 and J is TRBJ2-2; D is ambiguous. Per the germline V gene, CDR1 is MNHEY and CDR2 is SMNVEV (reference sequence). The CDR3 runs to 13 residues. Trimming took 3 bases from V and 4 from J, leaving 6 bases between them. The CDR3 loop is CASSFGGTGELFF. For the CDR3, the DNA is TGTGCCAGCAGTTTTGGCGGCACCGGGGAGCTGTTTTTT.

This sequence joins TRBV15 and TRBJ2-7; TRBD2 matches 11 bases. V lost 4 bases, J lost 2 bases, and 10 bases stayed unmatched. Germline V gene lookup returns CDR1 LNHNV and CDR2 YYDKDF (reference sequence). The CDR3 consists of 17 residues. The CDR3 sequence is CATSTHRGLAGAYEQYF. Here the CDR3 DNA reads TGTGCCACCAGCACTCACCGAGGACTAGCGGGTGCCTACGAGCAGTACTTC.

The rearrangement joins TRBV27 to TRBJ1-1; 7 nucleotides line up with TRBD1. The V gene end was trimmed by 5 bases and the J gene end by 0 bases; junction bases not matched to a gene: 12. The CDR3 extends over 17 amino acids. Germline values: CDR1 MNHEY, CDR2 SMNVEV (reference sequence). Here the CDR3 reads CASSPTGWGILNTEAFF. Here the CDR3 DNA reads TGTGCCAGCAGTCCGACAGGGTGGGGGATCCTGAACACTGAAGCTTTCTTT.

This clone has only one observation. The gene calls are TRBV5-1 and TRBJ2-2; no clear D. The length of the CDR3 is 14 residues. From germline, CDR1 is SGHRS and CDR2 YFSETQ. V lost 2 bases and J lost 3, with 8 bases in between. The CDR3 DNA sequence: TGCGCCAGCAGCTTAATAAGGGACACCGGGGAGCTGTTTTTT. This encodes CASSLIRDTGELFF.

The genes are TRBV2 and TRBJ2-3; 8 nucleotides line up with TRBD2. The CDR3 sequence is 15 residues long. Germline trimming cut 1 base from V and 2 bases from J; bases unmatched to any gene: 2. CDR1 is SNHLY, CDR2 FYNNEI, per germline. In nucleotides, the CDR3 is TGTGCCAGCAGTGAAGTAGCGGGATTCACAGATACGCAGTATTTT. This codes for CASSEVAGFTDTQYF.

V usage is TRBV5-1 and J usage is TRBJ2-3; D gene unclear. Trimming took 0 bases from V and 6 from J, leaving 2 bases between them. Germline values: CDR1 SGHRS, CDR2 YFSETQ. The CDR3 has 11 amino acids. In DNA form, the CDR3 reads TGCGCCAGCAGCTTGGTGGATACGCAGTATTTT. Translating gives CASSLVDTQYF.

This clone was picked up one time. The gene calls are TRBV7-9 and TRBJ2-2, with a tentative D call TRBD1 (5 bases). Trimming removed 5 bases from V and 5 bases from J, with 18 bases in between. Germline V gene data show CDR1 as SEHNR and CDR2 as FQNEAQ (reference sequence). The CDR3 is made up of 16 amino acids. In DNA form, the CDR3 reads TGTGCCAGCAGCATGACACAGGCGCCGCGGACCGGGGAGCTGTTTTTT. Protein sequence: CASSMTQAPRTGELFF. Based on the CDR3 plus reference TRBV7-9 and TRBJ2-2, the full variable domain is DTGVSQNPRHKITKRGQNVTFRCDPISEHNRLYWYRQTLGQGPEFLTYFQNEAQLEKSRLLSDRFSAERPKGSFSTLEIQRTEQGDSAMYLCASSMTQAPRTGELFFGEGSRLTVL.

This clone was picked up one time. The same CDR3 also results from other DNA sequences found in this sample. This chain uses TRBV29-1 with TRBJ1-5; 11 bases map to TRBD1. This CDR3 comprises 12 residues. The V gene's germline CDR1 is SQVTM and CDR2 ANQGSEA. With 6 bases clipped from V and 7 bases from J, the junction kept 2 bases outside the gene matches. The CDR3 DNA reads as TGCAGCGTCGGGACAGGGGGGCAGCCCCAGCATTTT. This encodes CSVGTGGQPQHF.

This clone was counted only a few times. V and J are TRBV10-3 and TRBJ2-1; 8 nucleotides agree with TRBD2. CDR1 is ENHRY, CDR2 SYGVKD, per germline. Trimming at V came to 4 bases and at J to 5 bases, leaving 10 bases not matched to a gene. The CDR3 covers 16 residues. CDR3 bases: TGTGCCATCAGTGCCCCCGGCGGGAGGCCTAACAATGAGCAGTTCTTC. Protein: CAISAPGGRPNNEQFF.

The chain uses TRBV30 and TRBJ1-5; D gene uncertain. The CDR3 spans 16 residues. Germline V gene data show CDR1 as GTSNPN and CDR2 as SVGIG (reference sequence). The ends were cut back, 2 bases at V and 2 bases at J, with 16 bases in the middle. CDR3 sequence reads: CAWSPPYLRGNQPQHF. The CDR3 coding sequence is TGTGCCTGGAGTCCCCCATACTTGAGGGGCAATCAGCCCCAGCATTTT.

The chain has TRBV4-1 and TRBJ2-1; TRBD1 is a possible D gene (6 bases). Germline assignment: CDR1 MGHRA and CDR2 YSYEKL. The length of the CDR3 is 18 residues. V lost 5 bases and J lost 3, with 23 bases in between. The CDR3 DNA reads TGCGCCAGCAGCTCCCTATTCTTAAGACAGGACAACTACAATGAGCAGTTCTTC. It specifies CASSSLFLRQDNYNEQFF.

The CDR3 nucleotides are TGTGCCAGCTCACGCACCGTTGATGTTTCCTACGAGCAGTACTTC. It specifies CASSRTVDVSYEQYF. The rearrangement uses TRBV18 and TRBJ2-7; D ambiguous. The CDR3 has 15 amino acids. Germline values: CDR1 KGHSH, CDR2 LQKENI. V lost 4 bases and J lost 1, with 14 bases in between.

CDR3 coding DNA: TGTGCCAGCAGCTTTAGACGGAGGAACACCGGGGAGCTGTTTTTT. Translated, it gives CASSFRRRNTGELFF. The chain links TRBV5-4 to TRBJ2-2; the D is unclear. The CDR3 loop spans 15 amino acids. Between the trimmed V and J ends, which lost 2 bases and 1 base, there was a span of 9 bases. Germline CDR1 and CDR2: SGHNT and YYREEE (reference sequence).

This clone was detected only once. The V gene is TRBV9, the J gene TRBJ1-2; D unresolved. V shed 4 bases and J shed 8 bases, with 15 bases lying between them. CDR1 SGDLS and CDR2 YYNGEE come from the germline V gene. There are 13 residues in the CDR3. The CDR3 sequence is CASSPPRARGYTF. The CDR3 DNA reads as TGTGCCAGCAGCCCCCCTCGGGCGCGGGGCTACACCTTC.

This clone came up a few times. The rearrangement joins TRBV4-2 to TRBJ2-5; the D gene is possibly TRBD2 (5 bases). V lost 4 bases, J lost 4 bases, and 13 bases lay in between. CDR1 and CDR2 from the germline V gene are LGHNA and YNFKEQ. This CDR3 has 14 amino acids. The CDR3, as DNA: TGTGCCAGCAGCCTCGAGGGCAGGATAGAGACCCAGTACTTC. It specifies CASSLEGRIETQYF.

V is TRBV30 and J is TRBJ2-3; D gene unclear. Per germline, CDR1 GTSNPN and CDR2 SVGIG (reference sequence). Trimming left V 0 bases short and J 4 bases short, with 14 bases between. The CDR3 sequence is 15 residues long. This CDR3 reads CAWSVGSFFADTQYF. The CDR3 nucleotides are TGTGCCTGGAGTGTTGGTAGCTTTTTCGCAGATACGCAGTATTTT.

The chain couples TRBV7-9 to TRBJ2-3, with D perhaps TRBD2 (6 bases). Between the trimmed V and J ends, which lost 3 bases and 1 base, there was a span of 11 bases. The CDR3 is made up of 15 amino acids. Germline lookup yields CDR1 SEHNR and CDR2 FQNEAQ (reference sequence). CDR3 protein: CASSLNGRGTDTQYF. The CDR3, as DNA: TGTGCCAGCAGCTTGAACGGGAGAGGCACAGATACGCAGTATTTT.

V and J are TRBV7-9 and TRBJ2-1, with TRBD2 matching over 13 bases. The germline gives CDR1 SEHNR, CDR2 FQNEAQ (reference sequence). V lost 6 bases to trimming and J lost 16 bases; unmatched junction nucleotides: 3. The CDR3 runs to 11 residues. This chain's CDR3 is CASSRTSGSFF. DNA for the CDR3: TGTGCCAGCAGTAGGACTAGCGGGAGTTTCTTC.